This T cell receptor (beta chain) was recorded in a study of T cells in women clearing cervical HPV infection. Overall study context: Blood came at first lesion visit for cases, post-clearance for controls. HLA type stays a possible confounder, typing being limited.

The data were produced by immunoSEQ multiplex PCR, yet TCRdb's version contains in-frame clones alone and is incomplete. Listed are around 35,000 clones; about 1.5% falls within the top ten. Study conclusions and caveats: TRBV6-7 abundance was lower in cases than controls (0.11% versus 0.16%). CIN3+ cases had significantly higher TCR repertoire richness than controls, but evenness did not differ.

The CDR3 sequence is 18 residues long. Trimming took 0 bases from V and 4 from J; bases not matched to a gene: 8. CDR1 is SGHTA, CDR2 FQGTGA, per germline. As concerns this clone: As yet, its antigen is unknown. Read sequence stops 3 residues before the CDR3 end, and the germline J gene provides the missing end.

The V and J genes are TRBV7-3 and TRBJ2-2, with TRBD1 identical over 10 bases. Sequenced: blood buffy coat. The sequence was obtained from a woman between 18 and 70 years old with a cervical HPV16 infection that either progressed to CIN3+ or cleared (not recorded which). The CDR3 loop reads CASSLTPPTGGGTGELFF. Incomplete CDR3 DNA: TGTGCCAGCAGCTTAACTCCCCCGACAGGGGGCGGCACCGGGGAG. Combining the CDR3 with reference TRBV7-3 and TRBJ2-2 gives the whole variable domain GAGVSQTPSNKVTEKGKYVELRCDPISGHTALYWYRQSLGQGPEFLIYFQGTGAADDSGLPNDRFFAVRPEGSVSTLKIQRTERGDSAVYLCASSLTPPTGGGTGELFFGEGSRLTVL.